This TCR beta chain derives from a study of shared clonotypes between healthy human individuals. This clone was picked up a small number of times. Germline V lookup: CDR1 MNHNS, CDR2 SASEGT. The ends were cut back, 7 bases at V and 4 bases at J, with 9 bases in the middle. CDR3 length: 12 amino acids. TCRdb's table, derived via immunoSEQ multiplex PCR, lists solely in-frame clones and lacks some. The sample has some 120,000 clones; more than 65% are singletons. The clonotype originates from a woman younger than 45 in good health. The chain combines TRBV6-1 with TRBJ2-3; D call uncertain. The source material was memory CD8+ T cells sorted from blood. Described subset: CD45RO+ cells pooled with CCR7-negative TemRA cells. DNA of the CDR3: TGTGCCAGCAATGATCTCCCAGATACGCAGTATTTT. It is translated as CASNDLPDTQYF.